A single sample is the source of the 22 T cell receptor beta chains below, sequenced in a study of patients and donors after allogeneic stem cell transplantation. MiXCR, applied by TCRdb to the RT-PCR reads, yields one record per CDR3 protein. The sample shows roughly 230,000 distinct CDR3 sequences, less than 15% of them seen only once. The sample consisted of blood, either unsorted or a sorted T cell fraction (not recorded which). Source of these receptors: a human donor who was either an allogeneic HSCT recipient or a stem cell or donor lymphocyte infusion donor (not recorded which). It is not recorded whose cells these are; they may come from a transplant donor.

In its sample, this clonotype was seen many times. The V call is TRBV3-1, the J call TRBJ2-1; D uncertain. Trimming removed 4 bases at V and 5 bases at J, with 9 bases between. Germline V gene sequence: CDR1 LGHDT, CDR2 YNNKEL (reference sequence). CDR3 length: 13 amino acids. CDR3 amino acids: CASSPWGNNEQFF. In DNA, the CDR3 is TGTGCCAGCAGCCCCTGGGGAAACAATGAGCAGTTCTTC.

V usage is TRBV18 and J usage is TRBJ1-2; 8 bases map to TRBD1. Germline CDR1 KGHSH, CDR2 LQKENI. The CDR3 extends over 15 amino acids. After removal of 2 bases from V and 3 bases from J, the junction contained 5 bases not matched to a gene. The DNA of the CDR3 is TGTGCCAGCTCACCAAAGGACAGGGAACACTATGGCTACACCTTC. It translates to CASSPKDREHYGYTF.

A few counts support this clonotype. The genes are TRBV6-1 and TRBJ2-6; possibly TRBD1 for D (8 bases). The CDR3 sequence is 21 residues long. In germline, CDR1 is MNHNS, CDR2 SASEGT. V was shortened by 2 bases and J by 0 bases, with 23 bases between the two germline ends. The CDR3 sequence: CASSERGAGGLLRSGANVLTF. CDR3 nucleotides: TGTGCCAGCAGTGAACGGGGGGCAGGGGGCCTTCTCCGCTCTGGGGCCAACGTCCTGACTTTC.

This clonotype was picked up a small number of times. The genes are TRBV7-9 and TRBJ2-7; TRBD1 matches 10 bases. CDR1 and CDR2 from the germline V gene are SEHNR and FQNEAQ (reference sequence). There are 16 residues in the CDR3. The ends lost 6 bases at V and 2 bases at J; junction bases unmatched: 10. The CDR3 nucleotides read TGTGCCAGCAGTCCCAGGCCCGGGACAGGGGCCTACGAGCAGTACTTC. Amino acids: CASSPRPGTGAYEQYF.

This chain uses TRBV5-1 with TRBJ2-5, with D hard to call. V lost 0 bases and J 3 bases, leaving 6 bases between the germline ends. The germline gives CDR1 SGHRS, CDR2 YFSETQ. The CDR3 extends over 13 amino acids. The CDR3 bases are TGCGCCAGCAGCTTGGCGGTAAAAGAGACCCAGTACTTC. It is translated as CASSLAVKETQYF. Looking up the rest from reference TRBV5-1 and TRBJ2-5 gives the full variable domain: KAGVTQTPRYLIKTRGQQVTLSCSPISGHRSVSWYQQTPGQGLQFLFEYFSETQRNKGNFPGRFSGRQFSNSRSEMNVSTLELGDSALYLCASSLAVKETQYFGPGTRLLVL.

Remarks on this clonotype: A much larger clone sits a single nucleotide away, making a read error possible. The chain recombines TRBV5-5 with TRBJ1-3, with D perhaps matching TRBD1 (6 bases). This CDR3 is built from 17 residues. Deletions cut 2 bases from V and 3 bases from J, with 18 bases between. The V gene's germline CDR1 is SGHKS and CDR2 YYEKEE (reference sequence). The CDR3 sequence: CASSLVTGRLLGNTIYF. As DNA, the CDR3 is TGTGCCAGCAGCTTAGTGACAGGCCGACTGCTTGGAAACACCATATATTTT.

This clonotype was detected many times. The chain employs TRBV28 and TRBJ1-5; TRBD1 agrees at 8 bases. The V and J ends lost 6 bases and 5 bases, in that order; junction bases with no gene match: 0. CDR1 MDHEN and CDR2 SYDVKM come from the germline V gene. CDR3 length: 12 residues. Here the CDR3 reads CASRTGDQPQHF. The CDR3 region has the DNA TGTGCCAGCAGGACAGGGGATCAGCCCCAGCATTTT. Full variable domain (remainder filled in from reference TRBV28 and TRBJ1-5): DVKVTQSSRYLVKRTGEKVFLECVQDMDHENMFWYRQDPGLGLRLIYFSYDVKMKEKGDIPEGYSVSREKKERFSLILESASTNQTSMYLCASRTGDQPQHFGDGTRLSIL.

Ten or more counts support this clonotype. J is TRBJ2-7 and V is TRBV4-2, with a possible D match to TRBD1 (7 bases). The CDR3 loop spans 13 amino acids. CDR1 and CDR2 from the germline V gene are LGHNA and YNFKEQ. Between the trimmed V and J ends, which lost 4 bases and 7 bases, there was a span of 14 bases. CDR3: CASSLDRAGEQYF. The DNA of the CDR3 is TGTGCCAGCAGCCTAGACAGGGCGGGAGAGCAGTACTTC.

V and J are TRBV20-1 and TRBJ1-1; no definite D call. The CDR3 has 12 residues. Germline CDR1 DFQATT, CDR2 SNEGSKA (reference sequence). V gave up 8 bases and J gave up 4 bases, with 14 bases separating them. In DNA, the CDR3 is TGCAGTAGTAGGAGGGTGAGCACTGAAGCTTTCTTT. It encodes CSSRRVSTEAFF.

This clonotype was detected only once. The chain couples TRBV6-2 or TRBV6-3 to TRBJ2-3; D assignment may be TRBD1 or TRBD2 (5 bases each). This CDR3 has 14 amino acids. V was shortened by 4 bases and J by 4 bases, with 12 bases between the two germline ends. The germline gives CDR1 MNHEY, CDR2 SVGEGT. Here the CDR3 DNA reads TGTGCCAGCAGTTTTGAGGGGTTCGCAGATACGCAGTATTTT. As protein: CASSFEGFADTQYF.

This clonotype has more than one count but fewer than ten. CDR3 in amino acids: CASSLQGEGGELFF. The CDR3 nucleotides are TGTGCCAGCAGCTTACAGGGTGAAGGCGGGGAGCTGTTTTTT. The chain joins TRBV7-6 to TRBJ2-2; D might be TRBD1 (5 bases). The CDR3 has 14 amino acids. CDR1 is SGHVS and CDR2 is FNYEAQ in the germline V gene. V shed 2 bases and J shed 7 bases, with 11 bases lying between them.

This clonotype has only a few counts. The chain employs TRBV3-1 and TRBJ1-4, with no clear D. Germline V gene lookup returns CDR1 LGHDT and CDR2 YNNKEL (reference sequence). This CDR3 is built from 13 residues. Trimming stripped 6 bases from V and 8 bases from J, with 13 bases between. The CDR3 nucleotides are TGTGCCAGCAGTCGGTCCCGCGGCGAAAAACTGTTTTTT. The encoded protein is CASSRSRGEKLFF.

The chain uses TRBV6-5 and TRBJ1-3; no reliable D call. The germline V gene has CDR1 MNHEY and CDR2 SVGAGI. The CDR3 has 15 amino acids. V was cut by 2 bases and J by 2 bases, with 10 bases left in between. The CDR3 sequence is CASSYRETTGNTIYF. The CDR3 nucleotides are TGTGCCAGCAGTTACCGGGAGACAACTGGAAACACCATATATTTT.

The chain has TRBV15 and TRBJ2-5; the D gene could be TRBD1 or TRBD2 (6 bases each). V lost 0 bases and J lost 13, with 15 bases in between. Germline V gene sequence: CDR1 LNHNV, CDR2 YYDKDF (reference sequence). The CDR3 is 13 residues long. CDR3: CATSRDRVGGPYF. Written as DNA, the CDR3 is TGTGCCACCAGCAGAGATAGAGTCGGGGGCCCGTACTTC. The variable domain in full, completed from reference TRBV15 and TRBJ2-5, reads DAMVIQNPRYQVTQFGKPVTLSCSQTLNHNVMYWYQQKSSQAPKLLFHYYDKDFNNEADTPDNFQSRRPNTSFCFLDIRSPGLGDTAMYLCATSRDRVGGPYFGPGTRLLVL.

CDR3 region: CASSSQPGTSFIPYEQYF. CDR3 nucleotide sequence: TGTGCCAGCAGCTCGCAACCTGGGACAAGTTTCATCCCCTACGAGCAGTACTTC. The rearrangement uses TRBV11-2 and TRBJ2-7; possibly TRBD1 for D (6 bases). The V and J ends lost 4 bases and 2 bases respectively, with 24 bases between them. This CDR3 comprises 18 residues. The V gene's germline CDR1 is SGHAT and CDR2 FQNNGV.

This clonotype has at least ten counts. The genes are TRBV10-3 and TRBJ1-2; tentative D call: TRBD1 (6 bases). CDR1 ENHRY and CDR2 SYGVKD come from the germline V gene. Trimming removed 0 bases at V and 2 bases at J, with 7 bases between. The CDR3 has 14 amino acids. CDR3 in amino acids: CAISESTGNYGYTF. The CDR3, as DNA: TGTGCCATCAGTGAGTCGACAGGAAACTATGGCTACACCTTC.

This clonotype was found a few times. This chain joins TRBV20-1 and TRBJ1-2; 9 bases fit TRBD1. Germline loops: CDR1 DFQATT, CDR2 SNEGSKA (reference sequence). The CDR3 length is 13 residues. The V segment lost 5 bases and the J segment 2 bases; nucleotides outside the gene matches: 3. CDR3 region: CSAPGQGNYGYTF. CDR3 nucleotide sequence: TGCAGTGCTCCTGGACAGGGGAACTATGGCTACACCTTC.

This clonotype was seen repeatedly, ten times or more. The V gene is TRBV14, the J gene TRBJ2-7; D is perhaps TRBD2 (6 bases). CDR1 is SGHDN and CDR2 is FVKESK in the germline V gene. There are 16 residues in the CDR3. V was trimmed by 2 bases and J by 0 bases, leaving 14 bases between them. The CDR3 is CASSQRLGGDSYEQYF. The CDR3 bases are TGTGCCAGCAGCCAAAGGTTGGGGGGAGACTCCTACGAGCAGTACTTC. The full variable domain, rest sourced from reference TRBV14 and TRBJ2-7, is EAGVTQFPSHSVIEKGQTVTLRCDPISGHDNLYWYRRVMGKEIKFLLHFVKESKQDESGMPNNRFLAERTGGTYSTLKVQPAELEDSGVYFCASSQRLGGDSYEQYFGPGTRLTVT.

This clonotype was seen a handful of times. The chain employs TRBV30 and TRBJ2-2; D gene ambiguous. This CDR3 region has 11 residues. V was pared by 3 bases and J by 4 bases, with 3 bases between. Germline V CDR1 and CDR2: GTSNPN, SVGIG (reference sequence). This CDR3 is CAWRGTGELFF. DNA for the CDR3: TGTGCCTGGAGGGGCACCGGGGAGCTGTTTTTT.

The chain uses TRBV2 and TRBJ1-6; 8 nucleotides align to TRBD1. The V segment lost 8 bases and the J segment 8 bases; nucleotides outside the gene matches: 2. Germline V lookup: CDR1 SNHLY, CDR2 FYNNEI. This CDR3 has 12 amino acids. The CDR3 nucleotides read TGTGCCAGCGGACAGGGCGATTCACCCCTCCACTTT. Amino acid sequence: CASGQGDSPLHF.

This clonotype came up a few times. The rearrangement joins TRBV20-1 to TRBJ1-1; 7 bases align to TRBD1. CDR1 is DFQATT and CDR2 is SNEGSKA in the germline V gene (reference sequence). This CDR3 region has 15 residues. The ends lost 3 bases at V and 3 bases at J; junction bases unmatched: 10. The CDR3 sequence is CSASRGRSGDTEAFF. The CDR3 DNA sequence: TGCAGTGCTAGTAGGGGGCGGTCGGGGGACACTGAAGCTTTCTTT.

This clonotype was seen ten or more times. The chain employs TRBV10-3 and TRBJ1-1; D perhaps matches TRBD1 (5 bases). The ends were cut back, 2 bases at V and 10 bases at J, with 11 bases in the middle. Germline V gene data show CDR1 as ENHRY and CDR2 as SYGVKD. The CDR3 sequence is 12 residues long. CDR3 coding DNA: TGTGCCATCAGTGAGGACAGTGAGGGAGCTTTCTTT. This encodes CAISEDSEGAFF.